One T cell receptor beta chain is described in this entry. A junction boundary mismatches the germline segment, possibly from a read error. These data originate in a study of blood T cell repertoires in COVID-19. About the study: From the United States, Italy and Spain came samples of acute and convalescent COVID-19. The analysed material was cDNA or gDNA that came from T cells, B-cell-depleted T cells, or PBMCs.

The CDR3 runs 12 residues. CDR1 is MDHEN and CDR2 is SYDVKM in the germline V gene. Source study methods: The assay estimated nucleated cells by amplifying reference gene primers. Clones were read by immunoSEQ multiplex PCR, and TCRdb kept only the in-frame ones, dropping some. The D gene and trimming were derived from the DNA, and the V and J assignments and clone size from that table. The table shows 150,000 to 200,000 clones, with roughly nine tenths occurring only once. This TCR derives from a man in his late teens or twenties with acute or convalescent COVID-19. Input material: peripheral blood. The chain combines TRBV28 with TRBJ1-1; 12 bases agree with TRBD1. The CDR3 protein is CASNSGQGATDF. DNA of the CDR3: TGTGCCAGCAATTCGGGACAGGGGGCGACGGACTTT.